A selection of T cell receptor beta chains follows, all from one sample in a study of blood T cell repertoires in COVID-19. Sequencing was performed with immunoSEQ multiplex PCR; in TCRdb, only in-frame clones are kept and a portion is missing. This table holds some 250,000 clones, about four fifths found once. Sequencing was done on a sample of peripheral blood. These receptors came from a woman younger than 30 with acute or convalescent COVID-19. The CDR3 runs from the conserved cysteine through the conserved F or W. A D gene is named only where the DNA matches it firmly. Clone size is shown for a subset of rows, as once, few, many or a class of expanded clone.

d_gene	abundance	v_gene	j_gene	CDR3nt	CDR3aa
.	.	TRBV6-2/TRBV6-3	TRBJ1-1	TGTGCCAGCAGTTACGGCGGGAACACTGAAGCTTTCTTT	CASSYGGNTEAFF
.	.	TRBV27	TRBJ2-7	TGTGCCAGCAGTAGGGCGGGAAGGTCGTACGAGCAGTACTTC	CASSRAGRSYEQYF
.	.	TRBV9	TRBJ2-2	TGTGCCAGCAGCCCCTCGCCGGGATACACCGGGGAGCTGTTTTTT	CASSPSPGYTGELFF
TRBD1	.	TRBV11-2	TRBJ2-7	TGTGCCAGCAGCCCGGGGACAGGAGGATACTACGAGCAGTACTTC	CASSPGTGGYYEQYF
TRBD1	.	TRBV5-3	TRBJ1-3	TGTGCCAGAAGCGTGGGGACAGTCGAAGACTCTGGAAACACCATATATTTT	CARSVGTVEDSGNTIYF
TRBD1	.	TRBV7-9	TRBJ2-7	TGTGCCAGCAGCTTAGAAAGGGCAGGGGGCTACGAGCAGTACTTC	CASSLERAGGYEQYF
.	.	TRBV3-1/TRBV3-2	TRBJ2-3	TGTGCCAGCAGCCAAAACCCACTAGGCACAGATACGCAGTATTTT	CASSQNPLGTDTQYF
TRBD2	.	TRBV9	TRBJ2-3	TGTGCCAGCAGCGTAGTAGGGACTAGCGGGAGTGAAGATACGCAGTATTTT	CASSVVGTSGSEDTQYF
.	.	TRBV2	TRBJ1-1	TGTGCCAGCAGTGAGGGCAGGGTAGGCGGTGAAGCTTTCTTT	CASSEGRVGGEAFF
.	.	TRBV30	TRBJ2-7	TGTGCCTGGGGCCGGGGGACCACCTACGAGCAGTACTTC	CAWGRGTTYEQYF
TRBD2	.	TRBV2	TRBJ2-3	TGTGCCAGCAGTGGAAGCGGGAGGGCCAGGGTAGATACGCAGTATTTT	CASSGSGRARVDTQYF
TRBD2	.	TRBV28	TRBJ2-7	TGTGCCAGCAGTTTATTCCCGGGACTAGCGGGAGGCCGGGACGAGCAGTACTTC	CASSLFPGLAGGRDEQYF
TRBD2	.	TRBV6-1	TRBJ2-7	TGTGCCAGCAGTGAACGAGGGCTAGCGGGAGGGAACTACGAGCAGTACTTC	CASSERGLAGGNYEQYF
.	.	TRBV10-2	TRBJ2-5	TGCGCCAGCAGTGAGTGGAAAGGGAGGCTTGGAGAGACCCAGTACTTC	CASSEWKGRLGETQYF
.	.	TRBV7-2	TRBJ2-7	TGTGCCAGCAGCCCTAGCGTCTCCTACGAGCAGTACTTC	CASSPSVSYEQYF
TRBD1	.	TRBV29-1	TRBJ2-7	TGCAGCGTCAGGGGGAGCTCCTACGAGCAGTACTTC	CSVRGSSYEQYF
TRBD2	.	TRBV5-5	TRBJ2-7	TGTGCCAGCAGCTTGGTCCCAACTAGCGGGAGGGCCCGCGACTACGAGCAGTACTTC	CASSLVPTSGRARDYEQYF
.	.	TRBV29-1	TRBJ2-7	TGCAGCGTTGGCGAAACCTACGAGCAGTACTTC	CSVGETYEQYF
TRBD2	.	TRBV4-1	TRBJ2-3	TGCGCCAGCAGCCAAGAGAAGCTAGCGGGAGGGGGCACAGATACGCAGTATTTT	CASSQEKLAGGGTDTQYF
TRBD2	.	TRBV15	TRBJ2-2	TGTGCCACCAGCAGAGGGGGACTAGCGGGAGGGCCGGGGAACACCGGGGAGCTGTTTTTT	CATSRGGLAGGPGNTGELFF
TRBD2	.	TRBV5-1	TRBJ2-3	TGCGCCAGCAGCATCGGACTAGCGGGTGCCCAAGATACGCAGTATTTT	CASSIGLAGAQDTQYF
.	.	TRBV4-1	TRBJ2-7	TGCGCCAGCAGCCAAGACCCAGAAACCTACGAGCAGTACTTC	CASSQDPETYEQYF
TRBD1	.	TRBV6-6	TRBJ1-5	TGTGCCAGCAGTCGACAGGGGGCGTTAGGTTTTCAGCCCCAGCATTTT	CASSRQGALGFQPQHF
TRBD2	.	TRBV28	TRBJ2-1	TGTGCCAGCAGTTTAAGTCCGGGACTAGCGGGGTACAATGAGCAGTTCTTC	CASSLSPGLAGYNEQFF
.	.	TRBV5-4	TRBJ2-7	TGTGCCAGCAGCTTGGCCCGGCCAGGGAAACCCGAGCAGTACTTC	CASSLARPGKPEQYF
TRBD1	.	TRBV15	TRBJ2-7	TGTGCCACCAGCAGAGAGTGGCCTTACGGGACAGGGGAAGACGAGCAGTACTTC	CATSREWPYGTGEDEQYF
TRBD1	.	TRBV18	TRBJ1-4	TGTGCCAGCTCACTCGACAGGGTCGGAACTAATGAAAAACTGTTTTTT	CASSLDRVGTNEKLFF
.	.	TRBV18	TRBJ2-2	TGTGCCAGCTCACCCGCGAACACCGGGGAGCTGTTTTTT	CASSPANTGELFF
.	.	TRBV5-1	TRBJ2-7	TGCGCCAGCAGTGACGACAACACCTACGAGCAGTACTTC	CASSDDNTYEQYF
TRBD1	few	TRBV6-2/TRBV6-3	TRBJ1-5	TGTGCCAGCAGCGGGACAGGGTTATACCAGCCCCAGCATTTT	CASSGTGLYQPQHF
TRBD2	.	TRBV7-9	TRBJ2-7	TGTGCCAGCGCCGATAGCGGGAGAAGGTACGAGCAGTACTTC	CASADSGRRYEQYF
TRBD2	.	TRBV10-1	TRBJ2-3	TGCGCCAGCAGCTCGGGACTAGCGGGAGGGACAGATACGCAGTATTTT	CASSSGLAGGTDTQYF
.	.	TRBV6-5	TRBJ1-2	TGTGCCAGCACCCTAGACCCCTCGTTTGGCTACACCTTC	CASTLDPSFGYTF
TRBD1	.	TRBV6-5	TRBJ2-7	TGTGCCAGCAGTTACCTGACCGGGACAGGGATCTACGAGCAGTACTTC	CASSYLTGTGIYEQYF
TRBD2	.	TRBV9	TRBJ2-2	TGTGCCAGCAGCGTAGGGCCTAGCGGGAGATATCCTAACACCGGGGAGCTGTTTTTT	CASSVGPSGRYPNTGELFF
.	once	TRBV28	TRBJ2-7	TGTGCCAGCAGTGTCCTCTCCTACGAGCAGTACTTC	CASSVLSYEQYF
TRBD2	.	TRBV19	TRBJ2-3	TGTGCCAGTACCCCCGGTTGGGGGGGGACAGATACGCAGTATTTT	CASTPGWGGTDTQYF
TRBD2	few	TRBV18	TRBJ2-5	TGTGCCAGCTCACCACCGGGACTAGCGGGAGGAGAGACCCAGTACTTC	CASSPPGLAGGETQYF
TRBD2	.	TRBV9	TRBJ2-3	TGTGCCAGCAGCGTAGGGGGTAGCGGGAGTGCGGATACGCAGTATTTT	CASSVGGSGSADTQYF
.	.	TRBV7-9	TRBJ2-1	TGTGCCAGCAGCCCAAGGGGTAGCACCTACAATGAGCAGTTCTTC	CASSPRGSTYNEQFF
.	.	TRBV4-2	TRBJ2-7	TGTGCCAGCAGCCAAGAATTTGGCGCCGGGAGAAAAGGCGACGAGCAGTACTTC	CASSQEFGAGRKGDEQYF
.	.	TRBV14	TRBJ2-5	TGTGCCAGCAGCCAAGATATTGTACAAGAGACCCAGTACTTC	CASSQDIVQETQYF
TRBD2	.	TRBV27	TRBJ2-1	TGTGCCAGCAGTTTAACCCCCGGGGGACTAGCGGGAGATGAGCAGTTCTTC	CASSLTPGGLAGDEQFF
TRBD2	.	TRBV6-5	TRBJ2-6	TGTGCCAGCACCCTTAGCGGGACTGGGGCCAACGTCCTGACTTTC	CASTLSGTGANVLTF
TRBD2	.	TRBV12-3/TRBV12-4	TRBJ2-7	TGTGCCAGCAGTTTCGGACTAGCCTACGAGCAGTACTTC	CASSFGLAYEQYF
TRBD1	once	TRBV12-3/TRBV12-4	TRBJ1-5	TGTGCCAGCAGCCAAGCACAGGGGGCCCCCCAGCATTTT	CASSQAQGAPQHF
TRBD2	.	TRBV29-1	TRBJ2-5	TGCAGCGTTGTTAGGGCTAGCGGACCACAAGAGACCCAGTACTTC	CSVVRASGPQETQYF
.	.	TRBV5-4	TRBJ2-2	TGTGCCAGCAGCTTATTCAGCGCGAACACCGGGGAGCTGTTTTTT	CASSLFSANTGELFF
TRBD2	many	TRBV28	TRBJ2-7	TGTGCCAGCAGTAGTAATAGCGGGGGCTCCTACGAGCAGTACTTC	CASSSNSGGSYEQYF
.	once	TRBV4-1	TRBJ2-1	TGCGCCAGCAGCCAAGGGGAGTTCAATGAGCAGTTCTTC	CASSQGEFNEQFF